This T cell receptor beta chain was sequenced in a study of blood T cell repertoires in COVID-19. Here immunoSEQ multiplex PCR was the method, and the copy in TCRdb shows in-frame clones only, minus some. The sample has tens of thousands of clones, 80% seen once. CDR3 length equals 15 residues. Germline V gene lookup returns CDR1 SGHAT and CDR2 FQNNGV. Trimming cost V 5 bases and J 0 bases, with 12 bases left between them. The sample taken for sequencing was peripheral blood. This chain joins TRBV11-2 and TRBJ2-3; D possibly corresponds to TRBD1 (5 bases). The receptor comes from a woman aged 70-85 years with acute or convalescent COVID-19. The CDR3 DNA is TGTGCCAGCAGCCCAGTCAGGGTTAGCACAGATACGCAGTATTTT. The encoded protein is CASSPVRVSTDTQYF.